Included here is one TCR beta chain sequence, with context. Its antigen is not identified. The data derive from a study of early T cells in non-severe SARS-CoV-2 infection. At the level of the study: Sequenced bulk RNA came from whole blood that was unsorted, and chains were unpaired.

Individual cDNA molecules received unique molecular identifiers during library preparation. TCRdb re-called the 5' RACE reads with MiXCR, one entry per CDR3 protein. The data hold 80,000 to 95,000 distinct CDR3 sequences, with 16% observed a single time. Overall study results and limits: Matching results from VDJdb favored anti-spike CD8 responses, leaving private and CD4 specificities undetected.

The CDR3 is made up of 15 amino acids. The germline V gene encodes CDR1 SGHAT and CDR2 FQNNGV. The V and J ends lost 7 bases and 2 bases respectively, with 18 bases between them. The material sequenced was whole blood, taken at baseline. This clonotype was sampled from an adult who was a healthcare worker with PCR-confirmed SARS-CoV-2 infection or an uninfected control (not recorded which). This chain uses TRBV11-2 with TRBJ2-7, with a tentative D call TRBD1 (6 bases). DNA of the CDR3: TGTGCCAGCACCCTCTTCGGTGGGGGCACCTACGAGCAGTACTTC. Translated: CASTLFGGGTYEQYF.